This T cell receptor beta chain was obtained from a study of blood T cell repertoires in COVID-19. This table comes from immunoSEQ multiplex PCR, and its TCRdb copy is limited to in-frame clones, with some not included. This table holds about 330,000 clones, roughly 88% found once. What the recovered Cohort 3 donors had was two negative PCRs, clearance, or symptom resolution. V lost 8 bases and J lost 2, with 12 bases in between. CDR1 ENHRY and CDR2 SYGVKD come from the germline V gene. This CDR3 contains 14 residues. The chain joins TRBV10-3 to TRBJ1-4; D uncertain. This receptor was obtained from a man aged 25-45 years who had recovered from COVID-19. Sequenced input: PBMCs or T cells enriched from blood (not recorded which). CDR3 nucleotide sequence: TGTGCCATCCGCCGCGGAGGGACTAATGAAAAACTGTTTTTT. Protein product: CAIRRGGTNEKLFF.